The sequence of this T cell receptor beta chain was determined in a study of T cells in women clearing cervical HPV infection. This clone ranks as medium-sized (0.01 to 0.1%) in terms of frequency. The CDR3 extends 3 residues past the end of the read, so its final part is completed from the germline J gene. V lost 3 bases, J lost 3 bases, and 4 bases stayed unmatched. The germline gives CDR1 ENHRY, CDR2 SYGVKD. The CDR3 sequence is 14 residues long. Sequencing was performed with immunoSEQ multiplex PCR; in TCRdb, only in-frame clones are kept and a portion is missing. Found here are fewer than 30,000 clones; the top ten clones hold roughly 15%.

J is TRBJ2-7 and V is TRBV10-3; 8 positions agree with TRBD2. This clonotype originated in a woman aged 18 to 75 with a cervical HPV16 infection that either progressed to CIN3+ or cleared (not recorded which). The sample taken for sequencing was blood buffy coat. The CDR3 sequence is CAISESGSSYEQYF. CDR3 bases read: TGTGCCATCAGTGAAAGCGGGAGCAGCTACGAG.